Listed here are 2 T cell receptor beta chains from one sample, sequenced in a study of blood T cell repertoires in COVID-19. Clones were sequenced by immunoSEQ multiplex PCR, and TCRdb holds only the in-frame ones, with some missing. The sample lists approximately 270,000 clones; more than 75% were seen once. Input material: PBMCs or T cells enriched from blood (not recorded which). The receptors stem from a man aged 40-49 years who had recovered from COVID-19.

The CDR3 DNA is TGTGCCATCAGTGAGCCCCGGGGATCTGGGGCCAACGTCCTGACTTTC. This translates into CAISEPRGSGANVLTF. The chain carries TRBV10-3 and TRBJ2-6; D possibly corresponds to TRBD2 (5 bases). V gave up 2 bases and J gave up 1 base, with 9 bases separating them. CDR1 and CDR2 (germline): ENHRY, SYGVKD. The CDR3 extends over 16 amino acids.

CDR3 in DNA: TGTGCCAGCAGCTTACACCCAACTCTGAGCACCATATATTTT. Translation gives CASSLHPTLSTIYF. The V and J genes are TRBV7-9 and TRBJ1-3; D is ambiguous. This CDR3 contains 14 residues. Germline V gene sequence: CDR1 SEHNR, CDR2 FQNEAQ (reference sequence). Trimming cost V 2 bases and J 9 bases, with 14 bases left between them.